This T cell receptor (beta chain) was observed in a study of blood T cell repertoires in COVID-19. Sequencing used immunoSEQ multiplex PCR; TCRdb keeps in-frame clones, though not all of them. Of 270,000 or so clones in the sample, about 88% were seen once. Trimming removed 5 bases from V and 7 bases from J; junction bases left unmatched: 9. Germline CDR1 reads MNHEY; CDR2 reads SMNVEV (reference sequence). The CDR3 runs to 15 residues. The sequenced material came from PBMCs or T cells enriched from blood (not recorded which). This TCR came from a woman aged 45-59 years who had been exposed to COVID-19. The chain links TRBV27 to TRBJ2-1, with 9 positions matching TRBD1. CDR3 sequence (DNA): TGTGCCAGCAGTCCTACAGGGGGCGGATGGAATGAGCAGTTCTTC. This sequence encodes CASSPTGGGWNEQFF.